Detailed here is one TCR beta chain. V lost 3 bases and J lost 4, with 16 bases in between. CDR1 and CDR2 from the germline V gene are SGHRS and YFSETQ. The CDR3 spans 15 residues. Produced via immunoSEQ multiplex PCR; TCRdb's table is partial and in-frame only. The sample holds 130,000 or so clones; about 77% are singletons and the top ten take approximately 25%. The record originates from a study of blood T cell repertoires in COVID-19. The sequence came from a human donor in a cohort sampled during active COVID-19. Specimen: peripheral blood. The V gene is TRBV5-1, the J gene TRBJ1-1; perhaps TRBD1 as D (6 bases). In nucleotides, the CDR3 is TGCGCCAGCAGCTCGGAAAATACAGGGATCACTGAAGCTTTCTTT. This codes for CASSSENTGITEAFF.